The 21 T cell receptor beta chains reported below all come from one sample, sequenced in a study of blood T cells in healthy people across ages. Using a J-beta primer mix together with a sample-barcoded 5' primer, a second PCR was run for roughly 6 to 12 cycles. From the 5' RACE reads, TCRdb called clonotypes with MiXCR, one entry per CDR3 protein. The sample lists some 1 million distinct CDR3 sequences; 40% to 45% were seen once. What was sequenced was blood. The origin of the receptors is a woman in her fifties or sixties in good health.

The rearrangement uses TRBV20-1 and TRBJ2-1; D perhaps matches TRBD1 (5 bases). Germline lookup yields CDR1 DFQATT and CDR2 SNEGSKA (reference sequence). The CDR3 contains 13 residues. V was trimmed by 4 bases and J by 7 bases, leaving 14 bases between them. The CDR3 spells CSATGQGFNEQFF. The CDR3 DNA sequence: TGCAGTGCTACCGGGCAGGGTTTTAATGAGCAGTTCTTC.

This rearrangement joins TRBV11-2 to TRBJ2-4; a weak D match, TRBD2 (6 bases). The CDR3 consists of 16 residues. Trimming pared 3 bases from V and 1 base from J, leaving 13 bases between. The germline CDR1 and CDR2 sequences are SGHAT and FQNNGV. CDR3 in amino acids: CASSFLPGRAKNIQYF. Here the CDR3 DNA reads TGTGCCAGCAGCTTTTTGCCAGGGAGGGCCAAAAACATTCAGTACTTC.

This clonotype was seen only a few times. The V and J genes are TRBV27 and TRBJ2-1; unclear D gene. Deletions cut 5 bases from V and 10 bases from J, with 15 bases between. CDR1 is MNHEY and CDR2 is SMNVEV in the germline V gene (reference sequence). This CDR3 is 13 amino acids long. The CDR3 loop is CASSPMDHDEQFF. The CDR3 DNA reads as TGTGCCAGCAGTCCGATGGACCACGACGAGCAGTTCTTC.

This clonotype was observed at least ten times. This chain links TRBV7-9 with TRBJ1-4; unclear D gene. The CDR3 sequence is 15 residues long. Trimming shortened V by 3 bases and J by 0 bases, and 8 bases separated the two germline ends. The germline gives CDR1 SEHNR, CDR2 FQNEAQ (reference sequence). This chain's CDR3 is CASSFWTATNEKLFF. Written as DNA, the CDR3 is TGTGCCAGCAGCTTCTGGACTGCAACTAATGAAAAACTGTTTTTT.

This sequence joins TRBV6-1 and TRBJ2-1; TRBD2 agrees at 10 bases. CDR1 is MNHNS, CDR2 SASEGT, per germline. The V segment lost 1 base and the J segment 5 bases; nucleotides outside the gene matches: 11. The CDR3 covers 18 residues. In DNA, the CDR3 is TGTGCCAGCAGTGAAGGCTTGGGTAGCGGGAGGCCTGACAATGAGCAGTTCTTC. Its protein product is CASSEGLGSGRPDNEQFF.

V gene TRBV10-2 combines with J gene TRBJ1-1, with D hard to call. Germline lookup yields CDR1 WSHSY and CDR2 SAAADI. V shed 2 bases and J shed 3 bases, with 7 bases lying between them. The CDR3 is made up of 13 amino acids. The CDR3 DNA is TGCGCCAGCAGTGAGGGAACCGACACTGAAGCTTTCTTT. Amino acid sequence: CASSEGTDTEAFF.

The V and J genes are TRBV12-3 or TRBV12-4 and TRBJ2-1; 8 bases fit TRBD2. The CDR3 is 15 residues long. The J segment lost 4 bases and the V segment lost 6 bases, leaving 8 bases of the junction unmatched. CDR3 residues: CASRRPGLDYNEQFF. CDR3 nucleotide sequence: TGTGCCAGCAGACGCCCGGGACTAGATTACAATGAGCAGTTCTTC.

The V and J genes are TRBV6-1 and TRBJ2-7, with TRBD2 as a possible D gene (5 bases). Per the germline V gene, CDR1 is MNHNS and CDR2 is SASEGT. The V gene lost 2 bases and the J gene lost 3 bases, with 11 bases spanning the gap. This CDR3 spans 14 amino acids. The CDR3 nucleotides are TGTGCCAGCAGTGAATGGTCGGGGATCTACGAGCAGTACTTC. Amino acid sequence: CASSEWSGIYEQYF.

The chain joins TRBV20-1 to TRBJ1-2; D gene uncertain. Germline lookup yields CDR1 DFQATT and CDR2 SNEGSKA (reference sequence). V was pared by 0 bases and J by 8 bases, with 13 bases between. The CDR3 covers 13 residues. CDR3 in amino acids: CSARDQTRGGYTF. The CDR3 DNA is TGCAGTGCTAGAGATCAGACCCGAGGGGGCTACACCTTC.

The chain carries TRBV29-1 and TRBJ2-7, with 8 bases matching TRBD1. The V segment lost 4 bases and the J segment 0 bases; nucleotides outside the gene matches: 5. From germline, CDR1 is SQVTM and CDR2 ANQGSEA. The CDR3 loop spans 14 amino acids. CDR3 protein: CSVATTGASYEQYF. CDR3 bases: TGCAGCGTTGCCACGACAGGGGCCTCCTACGAGCAGTACTTC.

In its sample, this clonotype was seen a few times. This sequence joins TRBV7-3 and TRBJ2-5; D perhaps matches TRBD1 (5 bases). Trimming took off 5 bases at V and 7 bases at J, with 20 bases between the two ends. This CDR3 spans 15 amino acids. Germline-derived CDR1 and CDR2 are SGHTA and FQGTGA. Here the CDR3 DNA reads TGTGCCAGCAGCCCTTCATTAGGGGTACTTGGGACCCAGTACTTC. It encodes CASSPSLGVLGTQYF.

The rearrangement joins TRBV9 to TRBJ2-7; no clear D. The V gene's germline CDR1 is SGDLS and CDR2 YYNGEE. V lost 6 bases to trimming and J lost 0 bases, with 16 bases between them. The CDR3 loop spans 15 amino acids. The CDR3 here is CASTPGNSLSYEQYF. The DNA of the CDR3 is TGTGCCAGCACCCCAGGTAACTCCCTCTCCTACGAGCAGTACTTC.

This chain links TRBV20-1 with TRBJ2-1, with 9 bases that match TRBD2. CDR1 and CDR2 from the germline V gene are DFQATT and SNEGSKA (reference sequence). The CDR3 contains 13 residues. Germline trimming cut 3 bases from V and 8 bases from J; bases unmatched to any gene: 5. CDR3 sequence: CSARGGRAYEQFF. The CDR3 DNA is TGCAGTGCTAGGGGCGGGAGGGCCTATGAGCAGTTCTTC.

Turning to this clonotype: The CDR3 end shows no conserved phenylalanine or tryptophan, and so a read error is likely. The chain combines TRBV6-2 or TRBV6-3 with TRBJ1-5; the match to TRBD1 covers 9 bases. V lost 6 bases to trimming and J lost 0 bases; unmatched junction nucleotides: 6. CDR3 size: 16 residues. The germline gives CDR1 MNHEY, CDR2 SVGEGT. CDR3 sequence: CASRDRGMNSNQPQHV. CDR3 coding DNA: TGTGCCAGCAGGGACAGGGGAATGAATAGCAATCAGCCCCAGCATGTT.

The chain has TRBV6-6 and TRBJ2-4, with D uncertain. Trimming removed 6 bases at V and 6 bases at J, with 12 bases between. The CDR3 is 13 amino acids. Per germline, CDR1 MNHNY and CDR2 SVGAGI (reference sequence). In DNA form, the CDR3 reads TGTGCCAGCAGCCCGGGCAGGATAAACATTCAGTACTTC. Its translation is CASSPGRINIQYF.

This rearrangement joins TRBV27 to TRBJ2-7; D may match TRBD1 or TRBD2 (6 bases each). The end of the DNA fits TRBJ2-5 better, so the J call may be wrong. Germline CDR1 and CDR2: MNHEY and SMNVEV (reference sequence). The CDR3 sequence is 14 residues long. Here the CDR3 reads CASSYGGREQTQYF. In nucleotides, the CDR3 is TGTGCCAGCAGTTACGGGGGCCGGGAGCAGACCCAGTACTTC.

The chain combines TRBV9 with TRBJ2-7; TRBD1 or TRBD2 may be the D gene (5 bases each). Trimming pared 0 bases from V and 3 bases from J, leaving 16 bases between. The CDR3 extends over 16 amino acids. Per the germline V gene, CDR1 is SGDLS and CDR2 is YYNGEE. This CDR3 reads CASSVGMGDGGYEQYF. The CDR3 region has the DNA TGTGCCAGCAGCGTAGGGATGGGGGACGGAGGCTACGAGCAGTACTTC.

V usage is TRBV9 and J usage is TRBJ2-3; 7 positions agree with TRBD2. The CDR3 sequence is 15 residues long. V trimming: 0 bases; J trimming: 9 bases; junction bases outside the gene matches: 10. In germline, CDR1 is SGDLS, CDR2 YYNGEE. CDR3 nucleotides: TGTGCCAGCAGCGTAGATGGACTAGGCGGGAGAACGCAGTATTTT. Amino acid sequence: CASSVDGLGGRTQYF. Together with reference TRBV9 and TRBJ2-3, the CDR3 gives the full variable domain: DSGVTQTPKHLITATGQRVTLRCSPRSGDLSVYWYQQSLDQGLQFLIQYYNGEERAKGNILERFSAQQFPDLHSELNLSSLELGDSALYFCASSVDGLGGRTQYFGPGTRLTVL.

J is TRBJ1-2 and V is TRBV5-5; D not resolved. Looked up from germline, CDR1 is SGHKS and CDR2 is YYEKEE (reference sequence). The V gene lost 0 bases and the J gene lost 0 bases, with 9 bases spanning the gap. The CDR3 covers 15 residues. The CDR3 DNA sequence: TGTGCCAGCAGCTTGGAGCCAGAAGCTAACTATGGCTACACCTTC. Protein: CASSLEPEANYGYTF. The full variable domain, in which reference TRBV5-5 and TRBJ1-2 provide the parts outside the CDR3, is DAGVTQSPTHLIKTRGQQVTLRCSPISGHKSVSWYQQVLGQGPQFIFQYYEKEERGRGNFPDRFSARQFPNYSSELNVNALLLGDSALYLCASSLEPEANYGYTFGSGTRLTVV.

The J gene is TRBJ2-1, the V gene TRBV27, with D unclear. The CDR3 contains 19 residues. The V end lost 5 bases, the J end lost 4 bases, and 27 bases lay between the germline ends. Germline values: CDR1 MNHEY, CDR2 SMNVEV (reference sequence). DNA for the CDR3: TGTGCCAGCAGTCTACAACCTACCCTAAGTGGGAAAGATTACAATGAGCAGTTCTTC. The encoded protein is CASSLQPTLSGKDYNEQFF.

The chain uses TRBV7-6 and TRBJ2-1, with 8 bases matching TRBD2. There are 15 residues in the CDR3. Germline values: CDR1 SGHVS, CDR2 FNYEAQ. The J segment lost 1 base and the V segment lost 5 bases, leaving 4 bases of the junction unmatched. In nucleotides, the CDR3 is TGTGCCAGCAGCGCAATAGCGGGGTCCTACAATGAGCAGTTCTTC. Encoded protein: CASSAIAGSYNEQFF.